These 23 T cell receptor beta chains were sequenced from one sample in a study of long-term antiretroviral therapy in people with HIV. Investigators performed immunoSEQ version v3.0 at survey level. Sequenced by immunoSEQ multiplex PCR; TCRdb stores in-frame clones only, minus some. The sample carries roughly 20,000 clones, around 81% recorded once. This sample comprised unsorted PBMCs, obtained 4 years after starting antiretroviral therapy. These receptor sequences come from a man aged 18 to 30 with HIV.

The rearrangement links TRBV6-4 to TRBJ2-7; 10 bases align to TRBD2. CDR1 is MRHNA, CDR2 SNTAGT, per germline. This CDR3 region has 16 residues. Trimming at V came to 2 bases and at J to 2 bases, leaving 6 bases not matched to a gene. In DNA form, the CDR3 reads TGTGCCAGCAGTGACCTTAGCGGGGGGCGTACCTACGAGCAGTACGTC. Protein product: CASSDLSGGRTYEQYV.

The chain has TRBV28 and TRBJ1-5, with D perhaps TRBD1 (5 bases). The germline CDR1 and CDR2 sequences are MDHEN and SYDVKM. Trimming shortened V by 0 bases and J by 2 bases, and 8 bases separated the two germline ends. The CDR3 has 15 residues. The CDR3 loop reads CASSLWGDGNQPQHF. The CDR3 DNA is TGTGCCAGCAGTTTATGGGGGGATGGCAATCAGCCCCAGCATTTT.

The CDR3 nucleotides read TGTGCCAGCAGCTCCAGGGGTGCTGAAGCTTTCTTT. Residues: CASSSRGAEAFF. The genes are TRBV7-9 and TRBJ1-1; D might be TRBD1 (6 bases). The CDR3 spans 12 residues. The ends were cut back, 4 bases at V and 6 bases at J, with 9 bases in the middle. The germline CDR1 and CDR2 sequences are SEHNR and FQNEAQ (reference sequence).

V is TRBV19 and J is TRBJ1-2; D gene ambiguous. Germline assignment: CDR1 LNHDA and CDR2 SQIVND (reference sequence). Trimming stripped 7 bases from V and 7 bases from J, with 13 bases between. The CDR3 length is 12 residues. The CDR3 loop is CASTPFDAGYTF. As DNA, the CDR3 is TGTGCCAGTACTCCCTTTGATGCTGGCTACACCTTC.

This sequence joins TRBV29-1 and TRBJ2-2; tentative D call: TRBD1 (6 bases). Trimming removed 5 bases from V and 4 bases from J, with 11 bases in between. This CDR3 is 13 amino acids long. The germline gives CDR1 SQVTM, CDR2 ANQGSEA. CDR3 nucleotide sequence: TGCAGCGTTCGACCAGGGGTCACCGGGGAGCTGTTTTTT. Translation: CSVRPGVTGELFF.

The chain couples TRBV7-3 to TRBJ2-3; TRBD2 agrees at 10 bases. This CDR3 region has 15 residues. Germline V gene data show CDR1 as SGHTA and CDR2 as FQGTGA. After removal of 5 bases from V and 5 bases from J, the junction contained 7 bases not matched to a gene. The CDR3 spells CASSASGGAVDTQYF. CDR3 bases: TGTGCCAGCAGCGCCAGCGGGGGGGCCGTAGATACGCAGTATTTT.

The chain couples TRBV21-1 to TRBJ1-5. TRBV21-1 is shown as a pseudogene. The CDR3 sequence is 14 residues long. The CDR3 DNA sequence: TGTGCCAGCAGCAAACCGGGTCTTAAACAGCCCCAGCATTTT. Protein: CASSKPGLKQPQHF.

The chain employs TRBV15 and TRBJ1-1; 7 bases are shared with TRBD1. CDR1 LNHNV and CDR2 YYDKDF come from the germline V gene (reference sequence). J was trimmed by 11 bases and V by 4 bases; bases with no gene match: 13. There are 14 residues in the CDR3. The CDR3 DNA follows: TGTGCCACCAGCACTACGACAGGGCGCGATGAGGCTTTCTTT. This translates into CATSTTTGRDEAFF.

The chain uses TRBV19 and TRBJ1-6, with TRBD1 matching 8 bases. This CDR3 contains 15 residues. J lost 10 bases, V lost 7 bases, and 12 bases had no gene match. CDR1 LNHDA and CDR2 SQIVND come from the germline V gene (reference sequence). CDR3 DNA: TGTGCCAGTAAGCTCGGGGACAGGTCTGGGTCACCCCTCCACTTT. It codes for CASKLGDRSGSPLHF.

The rearrangement uses TRBV5-1 and TRBJ2-1; D is undetermined. The CDR3 contains 12 residues. The germline V gene has CDR1 SGHRS and CDR2 YFSETQ. With 2 bases removed from V and 8 bases from J, the gap between germline ends came to 8 bases. In nucleotides, the CDR3 is TGCGCCAGCAGCTTTCTAGTTGATGAGCAGTTCTTC. Its protein product is CASSFLVDEQFF.

This sequence joins TRBV5-6 and TRBJ1-1; D unresolved. The CDR3 is made up of 12 amino acids. CDR1 is SGHDT and CDR2 is YYEEEE in the germline V gene. Trimming left V 4 bases short and J 1 base short, with 5 bases between. CDR3 residues: CASSLWNTEAFF. The CDR3 nucleotides are TGTGCCAGCAGCCTCTGGAACACTGAAGCTTTCTTT.

The rearrangement uses TRBV7-8 and TRBJ1-5; TRBD1 matches 7 bases. The CDR3 is 14 amino acids. The ends lost 5 bases at V and 3 bases at J; junction bases unmatched: 4. CDR1 SGHVS and CDR2 FQNEAQ come from the germline V gene. CDR3 in DNA: TGTGCCAGCAGCATGGGACAGAACAATCAGCCCCAGCATTTT. Translating it yields CASSMGQNNQPQHF. The full variable domain, with the rest looked up from reference TRBV7-8 and TRBJ1-5, is GAGVSQSPRYKVAKRGQDVALRCDPISGHVSLFWYQQALGQGPEFLTYFQNEAQLDKSGLPSDRFFAERPEGSVSTLKIQRTQQEDSAVYLCASSMGQNNQPQHFGDGTRLSIL.

The V call is TRBV27, the J call TRBJ2-1; 7 bases agree with TRBD2. The germline CDR1 and CDR2 sequences are MNHEY and SMNVEV (reference sequence). The CDR3 contains 14 residues. V was pared by 3 bases and J by 4 bases, with 3 bases of the junction left unmatched. This CDR3 reads CASSFGGGYNEQFF. CDR3 DNA sequence: TGTGCCAGCAGTTTTGGGGGGGGGTACAATGAGCAGTTCTTC.

The chain combines TRBV10-2 with TRBJ1-5, with D possibly being TRBD1 (6 bases). CDR1 and CDR2 (germline): WSHSY, SAAADI. V lost 7 bases and J lost 0, with 19 bases in between. The CDR3 sequence is 17 residues long. CDR3 in DNA: TGCGCCAGCATGGGGGGGCTAAACCCCTATAGCAATCAGCCCCAGCATTTT. Translating gives CASMGGLNPYSNQPQHF.

The chain recombines TRBV5-1 with TRBJ2-2; 10 nucleotides match TRBD2. Germline trimming cut 0 bases from V and 5 bases from J; bases unmatched to any gene: 4. The CDR3 is made up of 16 amino acids. Germline CDR1 is SGHRS and CDR2 is YFSETQ. The CDR3 DNA reads TGCGCCAGCAGCTTGGCCTTAGCGGGGGGTACCGGGGAGCTGTTTTTT. It translates to CASSLALAGGTGELFF.

V and J are TRBV5-4 and TRBJ2-3; D is unresolved. There are 13 residues in the CDR3. Germline V CDR1 and CDR2: SGHNT, YYREEE (reference sequence). V lost 0 bases, J lost 2 bases, and 4 bases lay in between. The chain's CDR3 is CASSLGYTDTQYF. The CDR3 DNA follows: TGTGCCAGCAGCTTGGGCTACACAGATACGCAGTATTTT.

The chain is built from TRBV2 and TRBJ2-7; D possibly corresponds to TRBD2 (5 bases). CDR1 and CDR2 (germline): SNHLY, FYNNEI. CDR3 length equals 14 residues. Trimming left V 6 bases short and J 1 base short, with 13 bases between. CDR3 in DNA: TGTGCCAGCAGAGCACGGGGAGCATCCTACGAGCAGTACTTC. This gives the protein CASRARGASYEQYF.

The V and J genes are TRBV28 and TRBJ2-2; D gene uncertain. In germline, CDR1 is MDHEN, CDR2 SYDVKM. The V end was cut by 3 bases, the J end by 5 bases, with 10 bases between. This CDR3 region has 14 residues. CDR3 sequence reads: CASSFVLRTGELFF. DNA of the CDR3: TGTGCCAGCAGTTTTGTGCTGCGAACCGGGGAGCTGTTTTTT. Combining the CDR3 with reference TRBV28 and TRBJ2-2 gives the whole variable domain DVKVTQSSRYLVKRTGEKVFLECVQDMDHENMFWYRQDPGLGLRLIYFSYDVKMKEKGDIPEGYSVSREKKERFSLILESASTNQTSMYLCASSFVLRTGELFFGEGSRLTVL.

The chain has TRBV5-1 and TRBJ2-7, with a tentative D call TRBD1 (6 bases). The CDR3 extends over 14 amino acids. Per the germline V gene, CDR1 is SGHRS and CDR2 is YFSETQ. The V end was cut by 2 bases, the J end by 5 bases, with 14 bases between. The CDR3 DNA is TGCGCCAGCAGCTTAGGGGGAGAGATAGACGAGCAGTACGTC. Protein: CASSLGGEIDEQYV.

The chain is built from TRBV5-1 and TRBJ2-1; D may be TRBD2 (5 bases). The CDR3 extends over 18 amino acids. The V gene lost 4 bases and the J gene lost 7 bases, with 27 bases spanning the gap. Germline CDR1 is SGHRS and CDR2 is YFSETQ. The CDR3 DNA sequence: TGCGCCAGCAGCCCCACGCCCCCTTCCGGGGTAATGGAGAATGAGCAGTTCTTC. Residues: CASSPTPPSGVMENEQFF.

V usage is TRBV7-9 and J usage is TRBJ2-3; the D is unclear. The CDR3 is 14 amino acids. Per the germline V gene, CDR1 is SEHNR and CDR2 is FQNEAQ (reference sequence). V lost 3 bases and J 7 bases, leaving 14 bases between the germline ends. CDR3 sequence (DNA): TGTGCCAGCAGCTTCCCGGCTCCAGATAATACGCAGTATTTT. It codes for CASSFPAPDNTQYF.

This clone has more than one count but fewer than ten. The rearrangement joins TRBV29-1 to TRBJ1-1; possibly TRBD1 for D (5 bases). The CDR3 spans 11 residues. The V end was cut by 5 bases, the J end by 4 bases, with 8 bases between. CDR1 is SQVTM, CDR2 ANQGSEA, per germline. This CDR3 reads CSVLGGTEAFF. The CDR3 nucleotides read TGCAGCGTTTTGGGGGGCACTGAAGCTTTCTTT. Full variable domain (missing parts from reference TRBV29-1 and TRBJ1-1): SAVISQKPSRDICQRGTSLTIQCQVDSQVTMMFWYRQQPGQSLTLIATANQGSEATYESGFVIDKFPISRPNLTFSTLTVSNMSPEDSSIYLCSVLGGTEAFFGQGTRLTVV.

The rearrangement joins TRBV7-9 to TRBJ2-1; D is possibly TRBD2 (6 bases). V was shortened by 0 bases and J by 4 bases, with 10 bases between the two germline ends. Germline CDR1 and CDR2: SEHNR and FQNEAQ (reference sequence). The CDR3 contains 15 residues. The CDR3 protein is CASSLAIGTYNEQFF. Here the CDR3 DNA reads TGTGCCAGCAGCTTAGCGATCGGGACTTACAATGAGCAGTTCTTC.